The 8 T cell receptor beta chains listed next were all sequenced from one sample in a study of CD8 T cells in ankylosing spondylitis. Regarding the study as a whole: Blood from ankylosing spondylitis patients appeared to carry a characteristic roughly 8-variant TCR beta motif.

MiXCR, applied by TCRdb to the 5' RACE reads, yields one record per CDR3 protein. The table records approximately 500,000 distinct CDR3 sequences, about 13% of them present only once. Their cognate antigens are unknown. The specimen sequenced was blood, either unsorted or a sorted T cell fraction (not recorded which). These receptor sequences come from a male donor with ankylosing spondylitis.

This clonotype was recorded a few times. The rearrangement uses TRBV20-1 and TRBJ2-1; 11 bases are a match to TRBD2. CDR3 length equals 14 residues. Germline V gene data show CDR1 as DFQATT and CDR2 as SNEGSKA (reference sequence). Trimming cost V 3 bases and J 8 bases; bases outside gene matches: 6. The CDR3 spells CSARETSGGDEQFF. CDR3 DNA sequence: TGCAGTGCTAGGGAAACTAGCGGGGGCGATGAGCAGTTCTTC.

The CDR3 nucleotides read TGTGCCAGCAGTGTTGGGACAGGGAACATAGCTTTCTTT. Its protein product is CASSVGTGNIAFF. The chain employs TRBV6-4 and TRBJ1-1; 9 bases match TRBD1. This CDR3 has 13 amino acids. J lost 10 bases, V lost 4 bases, and 7 bases had no gene match. Germline V gene sequence: CDR1 MRHNA, CDR2 SNTAGT.

This clonotype has a handful of counts. The rearrangement links TRBV7-2 to TRBJ2-1; 9 bases align to TRBD1. The ends lost 0 bases at V and 4 bases at J; junction bases unmatched: 4. Germline CDR1 is SGHTA and CDR2 is FQGNSA. The CDR3 runs 16 residues. For the CDR3, the DNA is TGTGCCAGCAGCTTAGCGGGGACAGGGATATACAATGAGCAGTTCTTC. It is translated as CASSLAGTGIYNEQFF.

This clonotype was detected only once. The V gene is TRBV12-3 or TRBV12-4, the J gene TRBJ2-2, with TRBD2 matching 9 bases. The trim removed 2 bases at V and 6 bases at J, leaving 7 bases unmatched. CDR3 length equals 16 residues. The CDR3 sequence is CASSLNLAGRAGELFF. DNA for the CDR3: TGTGCCAGCAGTTTAAACCTAGCGGGGCGGGCCGGGGAGCTGTTTTTT.

This clonotype was seen only a few times. The chain combines TRBV7-2 with TRBJ1-1; 9 positions match TRBD1. The length of the CDR3 is 15 residues. Germline V lookup: CDR1 SGHTA, CDR2 FQGNSA. J lost 10 bases, V lost 3 bases, and 12 bases had no gene match. CDR3 loop: CASSLVGTGLFAAFF. CDR3 DNA: TGTGCCAGCAGCTTGGTCGGGACAGGGTTGTTTGCAGCTTTCTTT.

The J gene is TRBJ1-1, the V gene TRBV5-1; D is possibly TRBD1 (5 bases). V lost 0 bases to trimming and J lost 11 bases, with 11 bases between them. The germline V gene has CDR1 SGHRS and CDR2 YFSETQ. The CDR3 covers 12 residues. CDR3 loop: CASSLGGEGAFF. CDR3 DNA: TGCGCCAGCAGCTTGGGAGGGGAAGGGGCTTTCTTT.

The table lists this clonotype with a few counts. The chain links TRBV29-1 to TRBJ2-7, with unresolved D. Germline assignment: CDR1 SQVTM and CDR2 ANQGSEA. With 5 bases removed from V and 0 bases from J, the gap between germline ends came to 8 bases. This CDR3 is built from 12 residues. As DNA, the CDR3 is TGCAGCGTTTCAGCCGACTCCTACGAGCAGTACTTC. The encoded protein is CSVSADSYEQYF.

This chain uses TRBV11-1 with TRBJ2-5; D is possibly TRBD1 or TRBD2 (6 bases each). The CDR3 has 15 amino acids. V was clipped by 5 bases and J by 0 bases, with 13 bases between them. The germline gives CDR1 SGHAT, CDR2 FQDESV (reference sequence). The CDR3 loop reads CASSQLGGYQETQYF. The CDR3 coding sequence is TGTGCCAGCAGCCAGCTAGGGGGGTACCAAGAGACCCAGTACTTC. Combining the CDR3 with reference TRBV11-1 and TRBJ2-5 gives the whole variable domain EAEVAQSPRYKITEKSQAVAFWCDPISGHATLYWYRQILGQGPELLVQFQDESVVDDSQLPKDRFSAERLKGVDSTLKIQPAELGDSAMYLCASSQLGGYQETQYFGPGTRLLVL.